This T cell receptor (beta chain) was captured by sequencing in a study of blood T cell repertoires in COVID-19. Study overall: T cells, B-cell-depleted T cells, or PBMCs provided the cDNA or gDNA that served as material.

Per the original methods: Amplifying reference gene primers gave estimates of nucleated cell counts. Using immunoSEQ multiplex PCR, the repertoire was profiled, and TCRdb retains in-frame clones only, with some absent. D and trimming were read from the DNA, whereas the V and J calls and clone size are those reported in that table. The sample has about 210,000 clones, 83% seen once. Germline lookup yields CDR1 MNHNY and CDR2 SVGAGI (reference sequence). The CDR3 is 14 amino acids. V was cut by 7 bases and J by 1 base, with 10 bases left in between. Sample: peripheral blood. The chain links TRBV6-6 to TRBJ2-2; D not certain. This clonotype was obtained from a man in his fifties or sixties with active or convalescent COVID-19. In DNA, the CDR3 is TGTGCCAGCACCCCTCCCGGGAACACCGGGGAGCTGTTTTTT. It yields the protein CASTPPGNTGELFF.